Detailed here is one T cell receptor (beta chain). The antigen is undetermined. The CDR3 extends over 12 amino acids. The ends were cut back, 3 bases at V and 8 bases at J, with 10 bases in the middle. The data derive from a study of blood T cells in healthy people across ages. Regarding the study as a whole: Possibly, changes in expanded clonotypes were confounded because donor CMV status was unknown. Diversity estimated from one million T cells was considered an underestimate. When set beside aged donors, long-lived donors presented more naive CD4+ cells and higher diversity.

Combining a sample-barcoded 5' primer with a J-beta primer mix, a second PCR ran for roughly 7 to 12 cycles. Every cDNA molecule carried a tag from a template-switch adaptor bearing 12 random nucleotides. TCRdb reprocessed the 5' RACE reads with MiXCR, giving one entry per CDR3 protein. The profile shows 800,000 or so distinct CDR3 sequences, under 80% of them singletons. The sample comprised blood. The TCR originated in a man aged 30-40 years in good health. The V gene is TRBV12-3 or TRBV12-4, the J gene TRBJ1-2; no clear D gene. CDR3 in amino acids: CASSLPSSGYTF. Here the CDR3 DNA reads TGTGCCAGCAGTTTGCCCAGCAGCGGCTACACCTTC.